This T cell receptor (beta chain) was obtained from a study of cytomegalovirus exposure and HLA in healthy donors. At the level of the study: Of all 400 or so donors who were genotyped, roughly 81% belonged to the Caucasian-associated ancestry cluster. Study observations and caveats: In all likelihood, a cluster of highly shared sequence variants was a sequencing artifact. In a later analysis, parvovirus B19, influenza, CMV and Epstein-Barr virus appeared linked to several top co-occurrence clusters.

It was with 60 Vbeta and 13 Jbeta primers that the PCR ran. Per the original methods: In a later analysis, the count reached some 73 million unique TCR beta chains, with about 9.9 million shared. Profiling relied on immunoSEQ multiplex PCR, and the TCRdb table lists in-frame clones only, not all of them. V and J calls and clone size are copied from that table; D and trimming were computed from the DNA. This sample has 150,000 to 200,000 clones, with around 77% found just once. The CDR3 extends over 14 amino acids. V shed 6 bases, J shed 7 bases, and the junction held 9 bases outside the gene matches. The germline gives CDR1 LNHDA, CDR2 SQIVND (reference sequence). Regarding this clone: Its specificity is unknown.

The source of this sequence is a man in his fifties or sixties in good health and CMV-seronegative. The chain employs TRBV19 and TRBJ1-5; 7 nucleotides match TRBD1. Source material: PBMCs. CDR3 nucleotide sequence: TGTGCCAGTAGGCGCACAGGGGATGACCAGCCCCAGCATTTT. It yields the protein CASRRTGDDQPQHF. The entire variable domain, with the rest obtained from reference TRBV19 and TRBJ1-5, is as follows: DGGITQSPKYLFRKEGQNVTLSCEQNLNHDAMYWYRQDPGQGLRLIYYSQIVNDFQKGDIAEGYSVSREKKESFPLTVTSAQKNPTAFYLCASRRTGDDQPQHFGDGTRLSIL.